This is a list of T cell receptor beta chains from one sample in a study of blood T cell repertoires in COVID-19. Clones were read by immunoSEQ multiplex PCR, and TCRdb kept only the in-frame ones, dropping some. The profile covers 300,000 to 400,000 clones, with around 87% appearing a single time and roughly 2% taken by the ten largest. The sequencing sample was made of peripheral blood. These receptors were obtained from a woman aged 60-75 years with COVID-19, enrolled during active disease. The CDR3 runs from the conserved cysteine through the conserved F or W. Fields, in order: J gene, V gene, CDR3 protein.

j_call: TRBJ1-4
v_call: TRBV5-1
cdr3_aa: CASSFTGTDKLFF

j_call: TRBJ2-6
v_call: TRBV3-1/TRBV3-2
cdr3_aa: CASSQHGKRSSGANVLTF

j_call: TRBJ1-5
v_call: TRBV5-1
cdr3_aa: CASSLTGEDQPQHF

j_call: TRBJ2-6
v_call: TRBV10-3
cdr3_aa: CAIRPKSSGANVLTF

j_call: TRBJ1-3
v_call: TRBV7-9
cdr3_aa: CASSLVGVSGNTIYF

j_call: TRBJ1-1
v_call: TRBV18
cdr3_aa: CASSLDRGLYTEAFF

j_call: TRBJ1-5
v_call: TRBV7-9
cdr3_aa: CASSAPAGQPQHF

j_call: TRBJ2-7
v_call: TRBV2
cdr3_aa: CASSERNRGYSYEQYF

j_call: TRBJ2-2
v_call: TRBV5-1
cdr3_aa: CASSLEGGGNTGELFF

j_call: TRBJ2-3
v_call: TRBV5-1
cdr3_aa: CASSLVVSDTQYF

j_call: TRBJ2-7
v_call: TRBV11-2
cdr3_aa: CASSLRDSFREQYF

j_call: TRBJ1-1
v_call: TRBV6-5
cdr3_aa: CASNKGHLMNTEAFF

j_call: TRBJ2-7
v_call: TRBV12-3/TRBV12-4
cdr3_aa: CASSLFGDEQYF

j_call: TRBJ2-2
v_call: TRBV2
cdr3_aa: CASSARGQVVRELFF

j_call: TRBJ1-2
v_call: TRBV5-1
cdr3_aa: CASSLVQGTLSYTF

j_call: TRBJ1-6
v_call: TRBV3-1/TRBV3-2
cdr3_aa: CASSDRVNSPLHF

j_call: TRBJ2-2
v_call: TRBV25-1
cdr3_aa: CASSESKGRGTGELFF

j_call: TRBJ1-4
v_call: TRBV21-1
cdr3_aa: CASLNEKLFF

j_call: TRBJ2-7
v_call: TRBV15
cdr3_aa: CATSRTPQATGYEQYF

j_call: TRBJ1-1
v_call: TRBV19
cdr3_aa: CATRGQLLTNTEAFF

j_call: TRBJ2-7
v_call: TRBV5-5
cdr3_aa: CASSSIAGGIGEQYF

j_call: TRBJ1-5
v_call: TRBV6-5
cdr3_aa: CASTENRQANQPQHF

j_call: TRBJ1-3
v_call: TRBV6-5
cdr3_aa: CASRRGPGSGNTIYF

j_call: TRBJ2-3
v_call: TRBV6-4
cdr3_aa: CASALAASVDTQYF

j_call: TRBJ1-6
v_call: TRBV6-1
cdr3_aa: CASSAPIGQYNSPLHF

j_call: TRBJ2-7
v_call: TRBV30
cdr3_aa: CAFSTGSAYEQYF

j_call: TRBJ2-1
v_call: TRBV5-1
cdr3_aa: CASSLREGGVSSMNEQFF

j_call: TRBJ2-2
v_call: TRBV5-1
cdr3_aa: CASSSPDRARHTGELFF

j_call: TRBJ2-5
v_call: TRBV6-1
cdr3_aa: CASSVGVAGGQETQYF

j_call: TRBJ2-7
v_call: TRBV2
cdr3_aa: CASSEPGTYEQYF

j_call: TRBJ1-2
v_call: TRBV28
cdr3_aa: CASSSRQGGPLPRIYGYTF

j_call: TRBJ2-3
v_call: TRBV10-1
cdr3_aa: CASSFVPGQGPTDTQYF

j_call: TRBJ1-1
v_call: TRBV9
cdr3_aa: CASSVTGVGVNTEAFF

j_call: TRBJ2-2
v_call: TRBV30
cdr3_aa: CAWSVPGTGELFF

j_call: TRBJ1-1
v_call: TRBV18
cdr3_aa: CASSRSPGTRGNTEAFF

j_call: TRBJ1-5
v_call: TRBV6-1
cdr3_aa: CASSEAWSQPQHF

j_call: TRBJ1-5
v_call: TRBV10-3
cdr3_aa: CATGGTLNQPQHF

j_call: TRBJ1-2
v_call: TRBV30
cdr3_aa: CAWSVVGAISYGYTF

j_call: TRBJ2-7
v_call: TRBV11-2
cdr3_aa: CASSPGSAYEQYF

j_call: TRBJ1-1
v_call: TRBV20-1
cdr3_aa: CSASSGEDTEAFF